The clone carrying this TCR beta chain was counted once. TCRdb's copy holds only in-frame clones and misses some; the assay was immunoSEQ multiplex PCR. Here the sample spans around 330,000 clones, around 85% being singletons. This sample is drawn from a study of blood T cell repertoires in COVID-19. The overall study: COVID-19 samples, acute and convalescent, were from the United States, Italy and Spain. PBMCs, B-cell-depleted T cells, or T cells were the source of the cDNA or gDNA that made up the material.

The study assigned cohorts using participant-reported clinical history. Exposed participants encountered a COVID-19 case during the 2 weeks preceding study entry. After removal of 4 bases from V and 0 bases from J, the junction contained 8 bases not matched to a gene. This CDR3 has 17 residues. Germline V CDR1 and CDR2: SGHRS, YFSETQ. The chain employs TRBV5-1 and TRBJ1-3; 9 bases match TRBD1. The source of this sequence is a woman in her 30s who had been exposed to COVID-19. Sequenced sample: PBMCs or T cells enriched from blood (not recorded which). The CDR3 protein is CASSLTGTGTSGNTIYF. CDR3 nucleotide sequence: TGCGCCAGCAGCCTTACCGGGACAGGGACCTCTGGAAACACCATATATTTT.